These 20 T cell receptor beta chains originate from one sample sequenced in a study of cytomegalovirus exposure and HLA in healthy donors. Both 60 Vbeta primers and 13 Jbeta primers went into the PCR. The repertoire was sequenced with immunoSEQ multiplex PCR; TCRdb's copy has only in-frame clones and lacks some. The sample holds under 200,000 clones, roughly 80% seen once. The source material was PBMCs. The receptors here all came from a woman aged 40 to 50 in good health and CMV-seronegative.

J is TRBJ1-1 and V is TRBV27; 11 nucleotides align to TRBD1. Germline V gives CDR1 MNHEY, CDR2 SMNVEV (reference sequence). V trimming: 5 bases; J trimming: 10 bases; junction bases outside the gene matches: 6. The CDR3 consists of 13 residues. This CDR3 is CASSPGTGGPAFF. The CDR3 nucleotides read TGTGCCAGCAGTCCGGGGACAGGGGGTCCAGCTTTCTTT.

The V call is TRBV5-4, the J call TRBJ2-5; D ambiguous. The CDR3 consists of 13 residues. Per germline, CDR1 SGHNT and CDR2 YYREEE (reference sequence). V gave up 7 bases and J gave up 3 bases, with 13 bases separating them. The CDR3, as DNA: TGTGCCAGCCGCGGTGGTCTCGAAGAGACCCAGTACTTC. Protein: CASRGGLEETQYF.

The chain joins TRBV5-8 to TRBJ1-1; 10 positions agree with TRBD1. V dropped 5 bases and J dropped 5; count of bases not matched to a gene: 9. The CDR3 loop spans 15 amino acids. Germline loops: CDR1 SGHTS, CDR2 YDEGEE. The CDR3 nucleotides are TGTGCCAGCAGATCACGACAGGGGGCGGGAACTGAAGCTTTCTTT. Protein product: CASRSRQGAGTEAFF. Full variable domain (missing parts from reference TRBV5-8 and TRBJ1-1): EAGVTQSPTHLIKTRGQQATLRCSPISGHTSVYWYQQALGLGLQFLLWYDEGEERNRGNFPPRFSGRQFPNYSSELNVNALELEDSALYLCASRSRQGAGTEAFFGQGTRLTVV.

The chain joins TRBV5-8 to TRBJ1-4; D uncertain. Germline V lookup: CDR1 SGHTS, CDR2 YDEGEE. The V end was cut by 4 bases, the J end by 3 bases, with 16 bases between. This CDR3 contains 16 residues. This CDR3 reads CASSLGLGGPNEKLFF. As DNA, the CDR3 is TGTGCCAGCAGCCTTGGCTTAGGAGGGCCTAATGAAAAACTGTTTTTT.

V gene TRBV5-1 combines with J gene TRBJ1-1; 7 positions agree with TRBD1. CDR3 size: 14 residues. Losses at the gene ends were 3 bases for V and 3 bases for J; bases not matched to a gene: 5. Germline V gene data show CDR1 as SGHRS and CDR2 as YFSETQ. The CDR3 is CASSSLTGDTEAFF. DNA of the CDR3: TGCGCCAGCAGCTCTCTCACAGGGGACACTGAAGCTTTCTTT.

This clone was picked up a small number of times. The chain has TRBV5-6 and TRBJ1-2; perhaps TRBD1 as D (5 bases). CDR3 length equals 13 residues. CDR1 is SGHDT and CDR2 is YYEEEE in the germline V gene. V dropped 4 bases and J dropped 2 bases, with 9 bases sitting between them. Here the CDR3 reads CASSQRQNYGYTF. CDR3 bases: TGTGCCAGCAGCCAAAGACAGAACTATGGCTACACCTTC.

The gene calls are TRBV4-1 and TRBJ1-1, with 8 bases that match TRBD1. The V segment lost 4 bases and the J segment 0 bases; nucleotides outside the gene matches: 4. Germline lookup yields CDR1 MGHRA and CDR2 YSYEKL. CDR3 size: 15 residues. CDR3 DNA sequence: TGCGCCAGCAGCCTCCAGGACAGGGTGAACACTGAAGCTTTCTTT. Protein sequence: CASSLQDRVNTEAFF.

The chain recombines TRBV10-3 with TRBJ2-5; TRBD2 agrees at 8 bases. The germline V gene encodes CDR1 ENHRY and CDR2 SYGVKD. The CDR3 is 15 amino acids. The junction had 6 bases not matched to a gene; V was cut back by 4 bases and J by 2 bases. The CDR3 spells CAISGASGSQETQYF. CDR3 bases: TGTGCCATCAGTGGGGCTAGCGGGTCTCAAGAGACCCAGTACTTC.

The gene calls are TRBV7-3 and TRBJ2-2; TRBD2 agrees at 9 bases. Per the germline V gene, CDR1 is SGHTA and CDR2 is FQGTGA. J gave up 4 bases and V 7 bases, and 7 bases lay outside the gene matches. The CDR3 is 15 residues long. The DNA of the CDR3 is TGTGCCAGCACCGCGGGGGGGACGGGCACCGGGGAGCTGTTTTTT. Protein: CASTAGGTGTGELFF.

A note on this clone: The sample has other DNA sequences that encode this CDR3 too. V gene TRBV11-2 combines with J gene TRBJ2-4, with TRBD1 matching 10 bases. Losses at the gene ends were 5 bases for V and 7 bases for J; bases not matched to a gene: 2. Germline CDR1 and CDR2: SGHAT and FQNNGV. The CDR3 is 13 residues long. CDR3 in amino acids: CASSVDRGNIQYF. For the CDR3, the DNA is TGTGCCAGCAGCGTGGACAGGGGGAACATTCAGTACTTC.

The gene calls are TRBV21-1 and TRBJ2-5; the D call of TRBD2 is as the table states it, not checked on the DNA. TRBV21-1 is assigned pseudogene status. The length of the CDR3 is 14 residues. The CDR3 loop is CASSKARGVETQYF. CDR3 in DNA: TGTGCCAGCAGCAAAGCACGCGGGGTAGAGACCCAGTACTTC.

In DNA, the CDR3 is TGCAGCGTTTACCAGGGGGACGGCTACACCTTC. It is translated as CSVYQGDGYTF. This rearrangement joins TRBV29-1 to TRBJ1-2, with TRBD1 matching 7 bases. Germline lookup yields CDR1 SQVTM and CDR2 ANQGSEA. The CDR3 totals 11 residues. The V gene end was trimmed by 5 bases and the J gene end by 8 bases; junction bases not matched to a gene: 5.

V is TRBV5-1 and J is TRBJ2-1, with D tentatively TRBD2 (6 bases). The germline V and J ends were trimmed by 4 bases and 10 bases, with 18 bases remaining between them. This CDR3 is 14 amino acids long. Germline loops: CDR1 SGHRS, CDR2 YFSETQ. CDR3 region: CASSRTRLEGEQFF. CDR3 bases: TGCGCCAGCAGCCGCACGCGACTAGAGGGGGAGCAGTTCTTC.

This chain connects TRBV28 to TRBJ2-4, with 8 bases matching TRBD1. Germline trimming cut 5 bases from V and 3 bases from J; bases unmatched to any gene: 3. There are 14 residues in the CDR3. Germline CDR1 is MDHEN and CDR2 is SYDVKM. CDR3 sequence: CASSDTGGKNIQYF. As DNA, the CDR3 is TGTGCCAGCAGTGATACAGGGGGCAAAAACATTCAGTACTTC.

This clone was seen a handful of times. J is TRBJ2-1 and V is TRBV4-2; 11 bases fit TRBD2. V lost 3 bases to trimming and J lost 9 bases; unmatched junction nucleotides: 10. The CDR3 is 16 residues long. Germline-derived CDR1 and CDR2 are LGHNA and YNFKEQ. CDR3 coding DNA: TGTGCCAGCAGCCAGACTCTAGCGGGGGGAGAGGGTGAGCAGTTCTTC. Protein product: CASSQTLAGGEGEQFF.

The V gene is TRBV4-1, the J gene TRBJ1-3, with a tentative D call TRBD1 (5 bases). Germline V CDR1 and CDR2: MGHRA, YSYEKL. The CDR3 is 14 amino acids. Between the trimmed V and J ends, which lost 4 bases and 6 bases, there was a span of 13 bases. The CDR3 nucleotides are TGCGCCAGCAGCCCGGCAGGGTGGGAAAACACCATATATTTT. Translating gives CASSPAGWENTIYF.

This clone was seen only a few times. This sequence joins TRBV27 and TRBJ2-3, with TRBD1 matching 11 bases. CDR3 size: 15 residues. V shed 5 bases, J shed 4 bases, and the junction held 5 bases outside the gene matches. Per the germline V gene, CDR1 is MNHEY and CDR2 is SMNVEV (reference sequence). This CDR3 reads CASSTGQGASDTQYF. The CDR3 DNA is TGTGCCAGCAGTACCGGACAGGGGGCATCAGATACGCAGTATTTT.

V gene TRBV28 combines with J gene TRBJ1-2; 10 nucleotides align to TRBD1. Germline CDR1 reads MDHEN; CDR2 reads SYDVKM. With V trimmed by 6 bases and J by 8 bases, 15 bases remained unmatched. CDR3 length equals 16 residues. CDR3 loop: CASRTTPGQGKWGYTF. In nucleotides, the CDR3 is TGTGCCAGCAGGACAACGCCGGGACAGGGGAAATGGGGCTACACCTTC.

The rearrangement joins TRBV5-1 to TRBJ1-1; perhaps TRBD1 as D (5 bases). V lost 4 bases and J lost 0, with 22 bases in between. Germline CDR1 reads SGHRS; CDR2 reads YFSETQ. This CDR3 contains 18 residues. In DNA form, the CDR3 reads TGCGCCAGCAGCCTTGGGCAGGGAACAAGTATACTGAACACTGAAGCTTTCTTT. This translates into CASSLGQGTSILNTEAFF.

This clone was recorded only once. The rearrangement uses TRBV5-1 and TRBJ2-3, with D possibly being TRBD1 (6 bases). Germline V gene lookup returns CDR1 SGHRS and CDR2 YFSETQ. The CDR3 has 15 residues. V was clipped by 1 base and J by 3 bases, with 12 bases between them. The CDR3 bases are TGCGCCAGCAGCTTGCAGGCAGGGGATACAGATACGCAGTATTTT. It is translated as CASSLQAGDTDTQYF.